A single sample gave rise to the 4 T cell receptor beta chains below, sequenced in a study of glioma-infiltrating T cells (dated by TCRdb to about 2016). The sequencing machine was an Illumina MiSeq. The iRepertoire nested amplicon-rescue multiplex PCR (arm-PCR) platform was used to amplify TCR alpha and beta CDR3 regions from RNA. The public reads were quality trimmed at Q25 with fastp and then assembled into clones with MiXCR by TCRdb, keeping productive beta chains. Every distinct CDR3 protein forms one entry, paired with its most common genes and DNA. The sample table contains about 210,000 distinct CDR3 sequences; only one count was recorded for more than 30% of them. The biggest ten clones account for just over 20% of the sample. Sequencing was carried out using glioma tissue, nonneoplastic brain tissue, or PBMCs (not recorded which). Every receptor here comes from a human donor with low-grade glioma or glioblastoma, undergoing nonglioma brain surgery, or in good health (not recorded which).

The rearrangement joins TRBV5-4 to TRBJ1-4, with D unresolved. Germline CDR1 SGHNT, CDR2 YYREEE (reference sequence). Trimming removed 5 bases at V and 5 bases at J, with 10 bases between. The CDR3 is made up of 13 amino acids. In nucleotides, the CDR3 is TGTGCCAGCAGTTCAGGAGTAAATGAAAAACTGTTTTTT. Protein product: CASSSGVNEKLFF.

This clonotype was seen ten or more times. The chain employs TRBV7-2 and TRBJ1-1; tentatively, D is TRBD1 (6 bases). Between the trimmed V and J ends, which lost 3 bases and 4 bases, there was a span of 15 bases. The CDR3 extends over 15 amino acids. Germline CDR1 reads SGHTA; CDR2 reads FQGNSA. CDR3 loop: CASSFYTGWGTEAFF. As DNA, the CDR3 is TGTGCCAGCAGCTTTTACACAGGGTGGGGCACTGAAGCTTTCTTT. Combining the CDR3 with reference TRBV7-2 and TRBJ1-1 gives the whole variable domain GAGVSQSPSNKVTEKGKDVELRCDPISGHTALYWYRQSLGQGLEFLIYFQGNSAPDKSGLPSDRFSAERTGGSVSTLTIQRTQQEDSAVYLCASSFYTGWGTEAFFGQGTRLTVV.

This clonotype has a count of ten or more. This sequence joins TRBV4-2 and TRBJ2-7; D is possibly TRBD2 (6 bases). CDR1 is LGHNA, CDR2 YNFKEQ, per germline. The CDR3 length is 14 residues. Trimming pared 1 base from V and 3 bases from J, leaving 10 bases between. CDR3 residues: CASSQGAGSYEQYF. CDR3 DNA sequence: TGTGCCAGCAGCCAAGGGGCGGGGAGCTACGAGCAGTACTTC.

This clonotype showed up many times. The chain is built from TRBV27 and TRBJ2-3; D unclear. The CDR3 totals 15 residues. V was trimmed by 3 bases and J by 1 base, leaving 11 bases between them. The germline gives CDR1 MNHEY, CDR2 SMNVEV (reference sequence). The DNA of the CDR3 is TGTGCCAGCAGTTTCCAAAATTGGGGCACAGATACGCAGTATTTT. Its translation: CASSFQNWGTDTQYF.